Listed below are T cell receptor beta chains from one sample, sequenced in a study of response to subunit inactivated influenza vaccine. MiXCR, run by TCRdb on the RT-PCR reads, gives a single entry per CDR3 protein. The table has about 780,000 distinct CDR3 sequences, roughly 18% seen once; the top ten hold roughly 10%. Source: PBMCs from blood, taken around 5 days after vaccination. The receptors shown here come from a man aged 45 to 65 who received an inactivated influenza vaccine. Each CDR3 is given with its conserved first and last residue. A D gene is named only where the DNA matches it firmly. Not every row has a clone size; where given, it reads once, few, many or a size class.

d_gene: TRBD2
abundance: few
v_gene: TRBV4-2
j_gene: TRBJ2-5
CDR3aa: CASSQDYRRGRETQYF
CDR3nt: TGTGCCAGCAGCCAAGATTATCGGCGGGGGAGGGAGACCCAGTACTTC

d_gene: -
abundance: few
v_gene: TRBV25-1
j_gene: TRBJ2-1
CDR3aa: CASSGLGGPYNEQFF
CDR3nt: TGTGCCAGCAGTGGTCTAGGGGGGCCATACAATGAGCAGTTCTTC

d_gene: -
abundance: few
v_gene: TRBV12-3/TRBV12-4
j_gene: TRBJ1-1
CDR3aa: CASSLARGPTEAFF
CDR3nt: TGTGCCAGCAGTTTAGCCAGAGGGCCCACTGAAGCTTTCTTT

d_gene: TRBD2
abundance: many
v_gene: TRBV20-1
j_gene: TRBJ2-2
CDR3aa: CSASGLAGVPTGELFF
CDR3nt: TGCAGTGCTAGTGGACTAGCGGGGGTGCCGACCGGGGAGCTGTTTTTT

d_gene: -
abundance: -
v_gene: TRBV5-6
j_gene: TRBJ1-1
CDR3aa: CANRSARAFF
CDR3nt: TGTGCCAACCGCTCCGCCCGAGCTTTCTTT

d_gene: -
abundance: few
v_gene: TRBV7-3
j_gene: TRBJ2-1
CDR3aa: CASSTGLGSEQFF
CDR3nt: TGTGCCAGCAGCACCGGCCTGGGGTCGGAGCAGTTCTTC

d_gene: TRBD1
abundance: many
v_gene: TRBV7-8
j_gene: TRBJ2-4
CDR3aa: CASSLGQGDIQYF
CDR3nt: TGTGCCAGCAGCTTAGGACAGGGCGACATTCAGTACTTC

d_gene: -
abundance: few
v_gene: TRBV15
j_gene: TRBJ1-5
CDR3aa: CATSRDKRGGDQPQHF
CDR3nt: TGTGCCACCAGCAGAGATAAGAGGGGCGGCGATCAGCCCCAGCATTTT

d_gene: -
abundance: -
v_gene: TRBV12-3/TRBV12-4
j_gene: TRBJ1-6
CDR3aa: CASSPGDKPLSPLHF
CDR3nt: TGTGCCAGCAGTCCAGGGGACAAACCTCTCTCACCCCTCCACTTT

d_gene: TRBD2
abundance: many
v_gene: TRBV7-9
j_gene: TRBJ2-1
CDR3aa: CASSYGGGAYYNEQFF
CDR3nt: TGTGCCAGCAGTTACGGCGGGGGGGCGTACTACAATGAGCAGTTCTTC

d_gene: TRBD2
abundance: -
v_gene: TRBV5-4
j_gene: TRBJ2-5
CDR3aa: CASSLAAGGIQETQYF
CDR3nt: TGTGCCAGCAGCTTGGCCGCGGGGGGAATCCAAGAGACCCAGTACTTC

d_gene: TRBD2
abundance: few
v_gene: TRBV11-1
j_gene: TRBJ2-7
CDR3aa: CASSSRQGLAGGPRVSEQYF
CDR3nt: TGTGCCAGCAGCTCCCGCCAAGGACTAGCGGGAGGGCCGAGAGTCTCCGAGCAGTACTTC

d_gene: -
abundance: few
v_gene: TRBV12-3/TRBV12-4
j_gene: TRBJ1-6
CDR3aa: CASSLALFNSPLHF
CDR3nt: TGTGCCAGCAGTTTAGCGCTTTTTAATTCACCCCTCCACTTT

d_gene: -
abundance: few
v_gene: TRBV12-3/TRBV12-4
j_gene: TRBJ1-1
CDR3aa: CASSLESEAFF
CDR3nt: TGTGCCAGCAGTTTAGAGAGTGAAGCTTTCTTT

d_gene: TRBD1
abundance: -
v_gene: TRBV6-2/TRBV6-3
j_gene: TRBJ1-5
CDR3aa: CASSLADRGSQPQHF
CDR3nt: TGTGCCAGCAGTCTTGCAGACAGGGGGAGTCAGCCCCAGCATTTT

d_gene: -
abundance: few
v_gene: TRBV7-9
j_gene: TRBJ2-2
CDR3aa: CASSRTAADTGELFF
CDR3nt: TGTGCCAGCAGCAGGACAGCCGCTGACACCGGGGAGCTGTTTTTT

d_gene: -
abundance: -
v_gene: TRBV4-1
j_gene: TRBJ1-5
CDR3aa: CASSLTGSRYGNQPQHF
CDR3nt: TGCGCCAGCAGTCTTACAGGGAGTCGTTACGGCAATCAGCCCCAGCATTTT

d_gene: TRBD1
abundance: many
v_gene: TRBV29-1
j_gene: TRBJ1-2
CDR3aa: CSVLSGQGAGYTF
CDR3nt: TGCAGCGTCCTCTCGGGACAGGGGGCTGGCTACACCTTC

d_gene: -
abundance: few
v_gene: TRBV20-1
j_gene: TRBJ2-7
CDR3aa: CSARTQSGNAYEQYF
CDR3nt: TGCAGTGCTAGGACCCAGAGCGGTAACGCCTACGAGCAGTACTTC

d_gene: TRBD1
abundance: -
v_gene: TRBV20-1
j_gene: TRBJ1-1
CDR3aa: CSALPGQGSGEAFF
CDR3nt: TGCAGTGCCCTTCCGGGACAGGGGTCAGGTGAAGCTTTCTTT

d_gene: -
abundance: -
v_gene: TRBV4-2
j_gene: TRBJ2-5
CDR3aa: CASSHLRSTLYQETQYF
CDR3nt: TGTGCCAGCAGCCATCTCCGGTCGACCCTGTACCAAGAGACCCAGTACTTC

d_gene: -
abundance: once
v_gene: TRBV20-1
j_gene: TRBJ1-5
CDR3aa: CSARGTRGYQPHHF
CDR3nt: TGCAGTGCTAGGGGGACACGGGGATATCAGCCCCACCATTTT

d_gene: -
abundance: -
v_gene: TRBV11-2
j_gene: TRBJ2-1
CDR3aa: CASSSLAAVGEQFF
CDR3nt: TGTGCCAGCAGCTCCTTAGCGGCTGTGGGTGAGCAGTTCTTC

d_gene: TRBD2
abundance: -
v_gene: TRBV12-3/TRBV12-4
j_gene: TRBJ2-3
CDR3aa: CASSLGGGHIQTQYF
CDR3nt: TGTGCCAGCAGTTTGGGCGGGGGGCATATTCAAACGCAGTATTTT

d_gene: -
abundance: -
v_gene: TRBV5-1
j_gene: TRBJ1-2
CDR3aa: CASSLALVGYGYTF
CDR3nt: TGCGCCAGCAGCTTGGCCTTAGTAGGGTATGGCTACACCTTC

d_gene: -
abundance: few
v_gene: TRBV28
j_gene: TRBJ2-2
CDR3aa: CASSFKEFTDTGELFF
CDR3nt: TGTGCCAGCAGTTTTAAGGAATTTACGGACACCGGGGAGCTGTTTTTT

d_gene: TRBD2
abundance: -
v_gene: TRBV6-1
j_gene: TRBJ2-5
CDR3aa: CASSELSGRGETQYF
CDR3nt: TGTGCCAGCAGTGAACTTAGCGGGAGAGGGGAGACCCAGTACTTC

d_gene: -
abundance: few
v_gene: TRBV12-3/TRBV12-4
j_gene: TRBJ2-2
CDR3aa: CASSLRGRENTGELFF
CDR3nt: TGTGCCAGCAGTTTAAGGGGCAGGGAGAACACCGGGGAGCTGTTTTTT

d_gene: TRBD1
abundance: -
v_gene: TRBV6-2/TRBV6-3
j_gene: TRBJ2-1
CDR3aa: CAIRLGQGGSETLF
CDR3nt: TGTGCCATCCGCTTGGGACAGGGGGGATCGGAGACGCTCTTC

d_gene: TRBD1
abundance: -
v_gene: TRBV12-3/TRBV12-4
j_gene: TRBJ1-4
CDR3aa: CASSSSPTGTREKLFF
CDR3nt: TGTGCCAGCAGTTCCAGCCCGACAGGGACACGGGAAAAACTGTTTTTT

d_gene: -
abundance: few
v_gene: TRBV11-2
j_gene: TRBJ2-7
CDR3aa: CASTQTGSATGEQYF
CDR3nt: TGTGCCAGCACCCAAACAGGCTCCGCCACGGGAGAGCAGTACTTC

d_gene: -
abundance: -
v_gene: TRBV10-3
j_gene: TRBJ1-4
CDR3aa: CAISDLGPNEKLFF
CDR3nt: TGTGCCATCAGTGATTTAGGACCTAATGAAAAACTGTTTTTT

d_gene: TRBD2
abundance: many
v_gene: TRBV29-1
j_gene: TRBJ2-1
CDR3aa: CSVADGLAGNEQFF
CDR3nt: TGCAGCGTTGCCGATGGACTAGCTGGGAATGAGCAGTTCTTC

d_gene: -
abundance: -
v_gene: TRBV20-1
j_gene: TRBJ2-2
CDR3aa: CSARRRGNTGELFF
CDR3nt: TGCAGTGCTCGTCGGAGGGGGAACACCGGGGAGCTGTTTTTT

d_gene: -
abundance: -
v_gene: TRBV29-1
j_gene: TRBJ2-1
CDR3aa: CSVERRGTDNEQFF
CDR3nt: TGCAGCGTTGAGCGGCGGGGCACGGACAATGAGCAGTTCTTC

d_gene: -
abundance: -
v_gene: TRBV20-1
j_gene: TRBJ2-5
CDR3aa: CSARDGSTQYF
CDR3nt: TGCAGTGCTAGAGATGGGTCTACCCAGTACTTC

d_gene: TRBD2
abundance: -
v_gene: TRBV24-1
j_gene: TRBJ2-3
CDR3aa: CATSAASGGPDTQYF
CDR3nt: TGTGCCACCAGTGCTGCTAGCGGGGGGCCGGATACGCAGTATTTT

d_gene: TRBD1
abundance: few
v_gene: TRBV3-1
j_gene: TRBJ1-6
CDR3aa: CASSQPGQGYNSPLHF
CDR3nt: TGTGCCAGCAGCCAGCCGGGACAGGGGTATAATTCACCCCTCCACTTT

d_gene: TRBD2
abundance: -
v_gene: TRBV7-3
j_gene: TRBJ2-3
CDR3aa: CASSRGSSDTQYF
CDR3nt: TGTGCCAGCAGTCGCGGGAGCTCAGATACGCAGTATTTT

d_gene: -
abundance: -
v_gene: TRBV27
j_gene: TRBJ2-2
CDR3aa: CASRNGQTTGELFF
CDR3nt: TGTGCCAGCAGAAACGGACAAACCACCGGGGAGCTGTTTTTT

d_gene: TRBD1
abundance: many
v_gene: TRBV20-1
j_gene: TRBJ1-5
CDR3aa: CSAQGRQNQPQHF
CDR3nt: TGCAGTGCACAGGGGAGACAGAATCAGCCCCAGCATTTT

d_gene: -
abundance: -
v_gene: TRBV9
j_gene: TRBJ2-3
CDR3aa: CASSVVWGSATDTQYF
CDR3nt: TGTGCCAGCAGCGTAGTTTGGGGGAGTGCCACAGATACGCAGTATTTT

d_gene: -
abundance: -
v_gene: TRBV29-1
j_gene: TRBJ1-2
CDR3aa: CSVSGSDGYTF
CDR3nt: TGCAGCGTTTCTGGGTCAGATGGCTACACCTTC

d_gene: -
abundance: -
v_gene: TRBV20-1
j_gene: TRBJ1-2
CDR3aa: CSARDLGWQNYGYTF
CDR3nt: TGCAGTGCTAGAGATCTAGGGTGGCAGAACTATGGCTACACCTTC

d_gene: TRBD1
abundance: few
v_gene: TRBV6-2/TRBV6-3
j_gene: TRBJ1-5
CDR3aa: CASSYGRTGERKSAQPQHF
CDR3nt: TGTGCCAGCAGTTACGGGAGGACAGGGGAGAGGAAATCGGCTCAGCCCCAGCATTTT

d_gene: -
abundance: -
v_gene: TRBV7-2
j_gene: TRBJ1-1
CDR3aa: CASSLDSSYTEAFF
CDR3nt: TGTGCCAGCAGCTTAGATTCCTCCTACACTGAAGCTTTCTTT

d_gene: TRBD2
abundance: -
v_gene: TRBV7-6
j_gene: TRBJ2-1
CDR3aa: CASSLELAGNWDNEQFF
CDR3nt: TGTGCCAGCAGCTTAGAGCTAGCGGGCAACTGGGACAATGAGCAGTTCTTC

d_gene: -
abundance: -
v_gene: TRBV19
j_gene: TRBJ2-1
CDR3aa: CASSRSGDSWNEQFF
CDR3nt: TGTGCCAGTAGTCGTTCGGGGGACTCATGGAATGAGCAGTTCTTC

d_gene: -
abundance: -
v_gene: TRBV27
j_gene: TRBJ2-7
CDR3aa: CASSFWATGEQYF
CDR3nt: TGTGCCAGCAGTTTTTGGGCGACGGGGGAGCAGTACTTC

d_gene: -
abundance: few
v_gene: TRBV4-3
j_gene: TRBJ2-7
CDR3aa: CASSQFEAASYEQYF
CDR3nt: TGCGCCAGCAGCCAATTCGAGGCTGCTTCCTACGAGCAGTACTTC

d_gene: TRBD2
abundance: -
v_gene: TRBV20-1
j_gene: TRBJ2-1
CDR3aa: CSALVLAGDGNEQFF
CDR3nt: TGCAGTGCCCTAGTACTAGCGGGAGATGGGAATGAGCAGTTCTTC

d_gene: TRBD1
abundance: few
v_gene: TRBV4-2
j_gene: TRBJ2-7
CDR3aa: CASSPMTGGDFKQYF
CDR3nt: TGTGCCAGCAGCCCGATGACAGGGGGCGATTTTAAGCAGTACTTC

d_gene: -
abundance: few
v_gene: TRBV6-1
j_gene: TRBJ2-1
CDR3aa: CASTYTGAVRNEQFF
CDR3nt: TGTGCCAGCACCTACACGGGGGCAGTCAGGAATGAGCAGTTCTTC

d_gene: -
abundance: -
v_gene: TRBV15
j_gene: TRBJ2-7
CDR3aa: CATSRPGPYEQYF
CDR3nt: TGTGCCACCAGCAGACCTGGTCCCTACGAGCAGTACTTC

d_gene: -
abundance: -
v_gene: TRBV10-3
j_gene: TRBJ2-7
CDR3aa: CAITPAGDYEQYF
CDR3nt: TGTGCCATCACTCCGGCTGGGGACTACGAGCAGTACTTC